This entry is about one TCR beta chain. Its antigen is unidentified. Two oligonucleotides, mixed equimolar, formed the beta constant-region primer covering TRBC1 and TRBC2. The cDNA 3' end received a ligated single-stranded oligonucleotide carrying the SP2 primer and a 12-nucleotide UMI. TCRdb re-analysed the UMI-ligation and nested PCR reads in MiXCR, keeping a single row per CDR3 protein. The profile shows roughly 91,000 distinct CDR3 sequences, around 13% of them singletons. The sample belongs to a study of naive and memory T cell subsets. Study outcomes and limitations: Over 85% of naive TCR sequences appeared only once, unlike memory subsets.

After CD4 positive bead selection, the CD4-negative fraction gave CD8 T cells. Cells stained for CD3, CD4, CD8, CD45RA and CD27 were sorted into four subsets. Between the trimmed V and J ends, which lost 2 bases and 6 bases, there was a span of 10 bases. The CDR3 runs 13 residues. The chain employs TRBV12-3 or TRBV12-4 and TRBJ1-2, with a tentative D call TRBD1 (6 bases). Sequenced: central memory CD4+ T cells from blood. The TCR comes from a human donor in good health. In DNA, the CDR3 is TGTGCCAGCAGTTTAAAGGGGGTCGATGGCTACACCTTC. It is translated as CASSLKGVDGYTF.